This TCR beta chain came from a study of cytomegalovirus exposure and HLA in healthy donors. The study's findings and limits: Within a later analysis, the majority of CMV-associated TCR beta chains appeared HLA-restricted. The only immune exposure information that was available was CMV serostatus.

Those who donated were healthy bone marrow donors. The germline V gene has CDR1 SGHAT and CDR2 FQNNGV. The trim removed 5 bases at V and 2 bases at J, leaving 5 bases unmatched. This CDR3 region has 14 residues. Both 60 Vbeta primers and 13 Jbeta primers went into the PCR. The data were produced by immunoSEQ multiplex PCR, yet TCRdb's version contains in-frame clones alone and is incomplete. Its table records roughly 190,000 clones. On this clone itself: Its cognate antigen is unknown.

The material sequenced was PBMCs. This receptor was obtained from a man aged 25-45 years in good health and CMV-seronegative. The V and J genes are TRBV11-2 and TRBJ1-2, with 7 positions matching TRBD1. DNA of the CDR3: TGTGCCAGCAGCCCAGGACAGGCGAACTATGGCTACACCTTC. Residues: CASSPGQANYGYTF.